Detailed here is one T cell receptor (beta chain). Time point described: blood at routine non-recurrence follow-up after resection. The CDR3 covers 16 residues. From germline, CDR1 is LGHDT and CDR2 YNNKEL (reference sequence). With V trimmed by 4 bases and J by 4 bases, 8 bases remained unmatched. This record belongs to a study of spatial heterogeneity in lung cancer. TCRdb re-analysed the 5' RACE reads in MiXCR, keeping a single row per CDR3 protein. The table includes fewer than 100,000 distinct CDR3 sequences, around 19% detected once. The chain couples TRBV3-1 to TRBJ2-3, with 10 bases matching TRBD2. This sequence was found in a male donor with early-stage non-small cell lung cancer. The sequences come from PBMCs, collected at follow-up. Here the CDR3 DNA reads TGTGCCAGCAGCCCCTGGGAAGCGGGAGGGCCAGATACGCAGTATTTT. Its translation: CASSPWEAGGPDTQYF.